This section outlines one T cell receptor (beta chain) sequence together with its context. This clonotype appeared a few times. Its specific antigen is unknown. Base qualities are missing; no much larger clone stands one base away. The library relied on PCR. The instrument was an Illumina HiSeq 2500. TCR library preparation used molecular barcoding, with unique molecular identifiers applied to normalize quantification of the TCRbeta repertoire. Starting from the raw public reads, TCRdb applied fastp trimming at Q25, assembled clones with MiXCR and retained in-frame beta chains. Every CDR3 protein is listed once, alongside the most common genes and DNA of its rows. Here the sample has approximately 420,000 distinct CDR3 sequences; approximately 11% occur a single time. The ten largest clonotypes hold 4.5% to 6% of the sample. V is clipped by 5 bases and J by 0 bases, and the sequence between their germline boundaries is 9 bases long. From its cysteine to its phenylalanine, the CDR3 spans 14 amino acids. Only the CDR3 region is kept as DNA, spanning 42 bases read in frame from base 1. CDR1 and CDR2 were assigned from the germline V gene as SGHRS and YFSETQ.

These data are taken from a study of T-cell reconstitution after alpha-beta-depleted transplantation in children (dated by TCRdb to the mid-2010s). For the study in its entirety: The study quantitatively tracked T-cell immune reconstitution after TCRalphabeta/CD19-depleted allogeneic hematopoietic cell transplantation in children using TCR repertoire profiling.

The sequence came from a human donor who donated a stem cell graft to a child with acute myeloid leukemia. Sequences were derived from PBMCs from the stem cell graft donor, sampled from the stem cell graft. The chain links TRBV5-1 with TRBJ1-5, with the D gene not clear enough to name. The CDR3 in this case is CASRPGFSNQPQHF. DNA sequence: TGCGCCAGCAGACCAGGATTTAGCAATCAGCCCCAGCATTTT.